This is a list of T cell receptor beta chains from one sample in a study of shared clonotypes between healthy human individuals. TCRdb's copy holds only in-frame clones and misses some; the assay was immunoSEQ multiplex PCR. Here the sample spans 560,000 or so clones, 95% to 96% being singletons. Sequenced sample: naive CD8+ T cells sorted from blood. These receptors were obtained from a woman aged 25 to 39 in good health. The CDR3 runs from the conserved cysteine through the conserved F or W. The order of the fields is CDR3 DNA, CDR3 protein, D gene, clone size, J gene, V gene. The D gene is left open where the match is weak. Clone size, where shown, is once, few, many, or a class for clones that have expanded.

cdr3_nt: TGTGCCAGCACCCCAAGGGCGGGAGGGCCCCATGAGCAGTTCTTC; cdr3_aa: CASTPRAGGPHEQFF; d_call: TRBD2; clone_size: -; j_call: TRBJ2-1; v_call: TRBV27
cdr3_nt: TGTGCCAGCAGCGCCGCCGGGACAGGGCTCTACGAGCAGTACTTC; cdr3_aa: CASSAAGTGLYEQYF; d_call: TRBD1; clone_size: -; j_call: TRBJ2-7; v_call: TRBV5-4
cdr3_nt: TGCGCCAGCAGCCAAGATAGAGAAGAGACCCAGTACTTC; cdr3_aa: CASSQDREETQYF; d_call: -; clone_size: -; j_call: TRBJ2-5; v_call: TRBV4-1
cdr3_nt: TGTGCCAGCAACTTGGGACGTAATAGCGGGGAGCTGTTTTTT; cdr3_aa: CASNLGRNSGELFF; d_call: -; clone_size: -; j_call: TRBJ2-2; v_call: TRBV9
cdr3_nt: TGTGCCAGCAGCCTGATTCTAGCGGGAGGTTCAGATACGCAGTATTTT; cdr3_aa: CASSLILAGGSDTQYF; d_call: TRBD2; clone_size: -; j_call: TRBJ2-3; v_call: TRBV11-1
cdr3_nt: TGCGCCAGCAGCCCTAATATGAGGAAGTTCTTC; cdr3_aa: CASSPNMRKFF; d_call: -; clone_size: few; j_call: TRBJ2-1; v_call: TRBV4-1
cdr3_nt: TGTGCCAGCAGCCCCGGGACAGGGGGGTTCAATGAGCAGTTCTTC; cdr3_aa: CASSPGTGGFNEQFF; d_call: TRBD1; clone_size: -; j_call: TRBJ2-1; v_call: TRBV5-6
cdr3_nt: TGTGCCAGCAGTCCAGTGAACACTGAAGCTTTCTTT; cdr3_aa: CASSPVNTEAFF; d_call: -; clone_size: -; j_call: TRBJ1-1; v_call: TRBV28
cdr3_nt: TGTGCCAGCAGCTTAGGGGGTGGGGGGGCGGCTTTCTTT; cdr3_aa: CASSLGGGGAAFF; d_call: -; clone_size: -; j_call: TRBJ1-1; v_call: TRBV13
cdr3_nt: TGTGCCACCCACAGGGGCGACACAGATACGCAGTATTTT; cdr3_aa: CATHRGDTDTQYF; d_call: TRBD1; clone_size: -; j_call: TRBJ2-3; v_call: TRBV25-1
cdr3_nt: TGTGCCAGCAGATTCGTGGACGAGCAGTACTTC; cdr3_aa: CASRFVDEQYF; d_call: -; clone_size: -; j_call: TRBJ2-7; v_call: TRBV6-1
cdr3_nt: TGTGCCTGGAGTGCGGGACTAGCGGGGGCCTACGAGCAGTACTTC; cdr3_aa: CAWSAGLAGAYEQYF; d_call: TRBD2; clone_size: once; j_call: TRBJ2-7; v_call: TRBV30
cdr3_nt: TGTGCCAGTAGTATAGACCCGGGACTTTACTCTGAGCTGTTTTTT; cdr3_aa: CASSIDPGLYSELFF; d_call: -; clone_size: -; j_call: TRBJ2-2; v_call: TRBV19
cdr3_nt: TGTGCCAGCAGTTTATCGAGTTGGAGAGGGAATGAGCAGTTCTTC; cdr3_aa: CASSLSSWRGNEQFF; d_call: -; clone_size: -; j_call: TRBJ2-1; v_call: TRBV27
cdr3_nt: TGTGCCAGTAGTACCCGACAGTGGCGTGGCAATCAGCCCCAGCATTTT; cdr3_aa: CASSTRQWRGNQPQHF; d_call: -; clone_size: -; j_call: TRBJ1-5; v_call: TRBV19
cdr3_nt: TGTGCCAGCAGCTTGGTGACAGGGAGTTTTGGGGAGCAGTACTTC; cdr3_aa: CASSLVTGSFGEQYF; d_call: TRBD1; clone_size: -; j_call: TRBJ2-7; v_call: TRBV5-5
cdr3_nt: TGCGCCAGCAGCCAAGTCGACAGGGGGAAAGCTTTCTTT; cdr3_aa: CASSQVDRGKAFF; d_call: TRBD1; clone_size: -; j_call: TRBJ1-1; v_call: TRBV4-1
cdr3_nt: TGCAGCGTTGAAGATACAGATTCCTACGAGCAGTACTTC; cdr3_aa: CSVEDTDSYEQYF; d_call: -; clone_size: -; j_call: TRBJ2-7; v_call: TRBV29-1
cdr3_nt: TGTGCCAGCAGCCAAGAAAGAGGTGAGCAGTTCTTC; cdr3_aa: CASSQERGEQFF; d_call: -; clone_size: -; j_call: TRBJ2-1; v_call: TRBV14
cdr3_nt: TGTGCCAGCTCGAGGACAGGGATCGGGGAGCTGTTTTTT; cdr3_aa: CASSRTGIGELFF; d_call: TRBD1; clone_size: -; j_call: TRBJ2-2; v_call: TRBV28
cdr3_nt: TGTGCCAGCAGCCCCCCGGCGGGGGCGTACGAGCAGTACTTC; cdr3_aa: CASSPPAGAYEQYF; d_call: -; clone_size: -; j_call: TRBJ2-7; v_call: TRBV28
cdr3_nt: TGTGCCAGCAGTCCCCGGGACACCCAACTAGCACAAGAGACCCAGTACTTC; cdr3_aa: CASSPRDTQLAQETQYF; d_call: -; clone_size: -; j_call: TRBJ2-5; v_call: TRBV27
cdr3_nt: TGTGCCATCAGTGAGTCCGGGACTAGCGGTGGGGATGAGCAGTTCTTC; cdr3_aa: CAISESGTSGGDEQFF; d_call: TRBD2; clone_size: -; j_call: TRBJ2-1; v_call: TRBV10-3
cdr3_nt: TGTGCCAGCAGCACCGGACAGGGTCTCGCCTATGGCTACACCTTC; cdr3_aa: CASSTGQGLAYGYTF; d_call: TRBD1; clone_size: -; j_call: TRBJ1-2; v_call: TRBV11-2
cdr3_nt: TGTGCCAGCAGCGTCTGGGGCGGACTTACACTCCTTGTCTCTGGAAACACCATATATTTT; cdr3_aa: CASSVWGGLTLLVSGNTIYF; d_call: -; clone_size: -; j_call: TRBJ1-3; v_call: TRBV9
cdr3_nt: TGCGCCAGCAGGTTCCGGGAGGGCCAAGATACGCAGTATTTT; cdr3_aa: CASRFREGQDTQYF; d_call: TRBD2; clone_size: -; j_call: TRBJ2-3; v_call: TRBV5-1
cdr3_nt: TGTGCCAGCAGCGCGACCGGGACCTCCTACGAGCAGTACTTC; cdr3_aa: CASSATGTSYEQYF; d_call: -; clone_size: -; j_call: TRBJ2-7; v_call: TRBV11-2
cdr3_nt: TGTGCCAGTTCGAGCGGGAGGGGCTCCTACGAGCAGTACTTC; cdr3_aa: CASSSGRGSYEQYF; d_call: TRBD2; clone_size: once; j_call: TRBJ2-7; v_call: TRBV19
cdr3_nt: TGCAGCATCCAACATCCCCGGAGAGATACGCAGTATTTT; cdr3_aa: CSIQHPRRDTQYF; d_call: -; clone_size: -; j_call: TRBJ2-3; v_call: TRBV29-1
cdr3_nt: TGTGCCAGCAGCTTCGGGTTCGTTTACGAGCAGTACTTC; cdr3_aa: CASSFGFVYEQYF; d_call: -; clone_size: -; j_call: TRBJ2-7; v_call: TRBV5-5
cdr3_nt: TGTGCCAGCAGCTTGTTCTGGGAGCACTCTGGAAACACCATATATTTT; cdr3_aa: CASSLFWEHSGNTIYF; d_call: -; clone_size: -; j_call: TRBJ1-3; v_call: TRBV5-8
cdr3_nt: TGTGCCAGTAAAGGCGGTAGCGGGCCGTTGGGCACCGGGGAGCTGTTTTTT; cdr3_aa: CASKGGSGPLGTGELFF; d_call: TRBD2; clone_size: -; j_call: TRBJ2-2; v_call: TRBV9
cdr3_nt: TGCAGCGTTGAAGCACCTCCGACAGGAGGCAATGAGCAGTTCTTC; cdr3_aa: CSVEAPPTGGNEQFF; d_call: -; clone_size: -; j_call: TRBJ2-1; v_call: TRBV29-1
cdr3_nt: TGTGCCAGCAGTGAAATGGTAGCGGGAGTCCAACGCACAGATACGCAGTATTTT; cdr3_aa: CASSEMVAGVQRTDTQYF; d_call: TRBD2; clone_size: -; j_call: TRBJ2-3; v_call: TRBV6-1
cdr3_nt: TGTGCCAGCAGTCCCGGGACGGTCCTCTCTGGAAACACCATATATTTT; cdr3_aa: CASSPGTVLSGNTIYF; d_call: -; clone_size: -; j_call: TRBJ1-3; v_call: TRBV7-6
cdr3_nt: TGCGCCAGCAGCTTGCAACAGAATAGGTACGAGCAGTACTTC; cdr3_aa: CASSLQQNRYEQYF; d_call: -; clone_size: few; j_call: TRBJ2-7; v_call: TRBV5-1
cdr3_nt: TGTGCCAGCAGCTTAGGGGCTAGCTTGGATGAGCAGTTCTTC; cdr3_aa: CASSLGASLDEQFF; d_call: -; clone_size: -; j_call: TRBJ2-1; v_call: TRBV7-9
cdr3_nt: TGTGCCAGCAGTTTATTGGCAGAATCCTACGAGCAGTACTTC; cdr3_aa: CASSLLAESYEQYF; d_call: -; clone_size: -; j_call: TRBJ2-7; v_call: TRBV27
cdr3_nt: TGCGCCAGCAGCATAACAGGGTCTGTGGGGACATACCAAGAGACCCAGTACTTC; cdr3_aa: CASSITGSVGTYQETQYF; d_call: -; clone_size: -; j_call: TRBJ2-5; v_call: TRBV5-1
cdr3_nt: TGTGCCAGCAGTCCTACTAGCGGGAGAACCTACGAGCAGTACTTC; cdr3_aa: CASSPTSGRTYEQYF; d_call: TRBD2; clone_size: -; j_call: TRBJ2-7; v_call: TRBV7-9
cdr3_nt: TGTGCCAGCAGCTTTAGGACGGAGGGGGACAATGAGCAGTTCTTC; cdr3_aa: CASSFRTEGDNEQFF; d_call: -; clone_size: -; j_call: TRBJ2-1; v_call: TRBV13
cdr3_nt: TGTGCCAGCAGCCCAAGTGAAGTTCCTAACTATGGCTACACCTTC; cdr3_aa: CASSPSEVPNYGYTF; d_call: -; clone_size: -; j_call: TRBJ1-2; v_call: TRBV7-6
cdr3_nt: TGTGCCAGTAGTTCGATTGCAAACACCGGGGAGCTGTTTTTT; cdr3_aa: CASSSIANTGELFF; d_call: -; clone_size: -; j_call: TRBJ2-2; v_call: TRBV19
cdr3_nt: TGTGCCAGCAGTTCGACAGGGATGGATGGCTACACCTTC; cdr3_aa: CASSSTGMDGYTF; d_call: TRBD1; clone_size: -; j_call: TRBJ1-2; v_call: TRBV27
cdr3_nt: TGTGCCTGGGAGTTGGGGGGGCGCGATGAAAAACTGTTTTTT; cdr3_aa: CAWELGGRDEKLFF; d_call: -; clone_size: -; j_call: TRBJ1-4; v_call: TRBV30
cdr3_nt: TGTGCCAGCAGCCCTAGGGGCGGGGGCGCCGTCTACGAGCAGTACTTC; cdr3_aa: CASSPRGGGAVYEQYF; d_call: -; clone_size: -; j_call: TRBJ2-7; v_call: TRBV4-2
cdr3_nt: TGCAGCGTTGAAGGAAGTAGGGCGAATGGAAACACCATATATTTT; cdr3_aa: CSVEGSRANGNTIYF; d_call: -; clone_size: -; j_call: TRBJ1-3; v_call: TRBV29-1
cdr3_nt: TGTGCCAGCAGCCTGGATTTAGACTATGGCTACACCTTC; cdr3_aa: CASSLDLDYGYTF; d_call: -; clone_size: -; j_call: TRBJ1-2; v_call: TRBV14
cdr3_nt: TGTGCCAGCAGCTTAGCGGGTTTTGAGCAGTTCTTC; cdr3_aa: CASSLAGFEQFF; d_call: -; clone_size: -; j_call: TRBJ2-1; v_call: TRBV13
cdr3_nt: TGTGCCAGCAGTTTCCCCTTCTCGACGACTAGCGGGTACCACACAGATACGCAGTATTTT; cdr3_aa: CASSFPFSTTSGYHTDTQYF; d_call: TRBD2; clone_size: -; j_call: TRBJ2-3; v_call: TRBV28
cdr3_nt: TGTGCCAGCAGCTTTGTCGGGGCCTCAGGGTACACCGGGGAGCTGTTTTTT; cdr3_aa: CASSFVGASGYTGELFF; d_call: -; clone_size: -; j_call: TRBJ2-2; v_call: TRBV7-9
cdr3_nt: TGCGCCAGCAGCCAAGATGGGACATTCAATCCTAACTATGGCTACACCTTC; cdr3_aa: CASSQDGTFNPNYGYTF; d_call: -; clone_size: -; j_call: TRBJ1-2; v_call: TRBV4-1
cdr3_nt: TGTGCCAGCAGCTTCCTAGCGGGGACGAACACCGGGGAGCTGTTTTTT; cdr3_aa: CASSFLAGTNTGELFF; d_call: TRBD2; clone_size: -; j_call: TRBJ2-2; v_call: TRBV7-2
cdr3_nt: TGCGCCAGCAGACAGGGGAGCTCCTACGAGCAGTACTTC; cdr3_aa: CASRQGSSYEQYF; d_call: TRBD1; clone_size: -; j_call: TRBJ2-7; v_call: TRBV5-1
cdr3_nt: TGCGCCAGCAGCCAAGATCCGGCGGGAGAGCAGTTCTTC; cdr3_aa: CASSQDPAGEQFF; d_call: -; clone_size: -; j_call: TRBJ2-1; v_call: TRBV4-1